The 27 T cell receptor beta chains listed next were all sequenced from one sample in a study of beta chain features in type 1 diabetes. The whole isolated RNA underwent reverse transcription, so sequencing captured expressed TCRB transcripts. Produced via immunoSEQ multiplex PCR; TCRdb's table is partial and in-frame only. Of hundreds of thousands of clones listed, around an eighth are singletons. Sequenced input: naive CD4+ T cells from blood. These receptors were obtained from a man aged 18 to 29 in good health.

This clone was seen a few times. The CDR3 here is CASSHQADEQYF. CDR3 nucleotides: TGTGCCAGCAGTCACCAGGCCGACGAGCAGTACTTC. The chain recombines TRBV28 with TRBJ2-7; D remains ambiguous. This CDR3 has 12 amino acids. With 5 bases removed from V and 5 bases from J, the gap between germline ends came to 10 bases. In germline, CDR1 is MDHEN, CDR2 SYDVKM. The whole variable domain, filled in from reference TRBV28 and TRBJ2-7, reads DVKVTQSSRYLVKRTGEKVFLECVQDMDHENMFWYRQDPGLGLRLIYFSYDVKMKEKGDIPEGYSVSREKKERFSLILESASTNQTSMYLCASSHQADEQYFGPGTRLTVT.

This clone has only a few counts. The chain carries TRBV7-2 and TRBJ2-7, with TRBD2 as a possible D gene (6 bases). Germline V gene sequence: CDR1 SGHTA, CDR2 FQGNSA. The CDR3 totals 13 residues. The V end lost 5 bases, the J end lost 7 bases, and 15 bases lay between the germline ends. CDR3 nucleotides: TGTGCCAGCAGCCCCTTTCGTCGGGGGGAGCAGTACTTC. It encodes CASSPFRRGEQYF.

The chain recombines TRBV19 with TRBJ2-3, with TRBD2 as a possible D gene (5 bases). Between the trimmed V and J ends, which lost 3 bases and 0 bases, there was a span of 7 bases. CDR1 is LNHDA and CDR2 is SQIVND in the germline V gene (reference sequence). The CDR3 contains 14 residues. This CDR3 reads CASSIGESTDTQYF. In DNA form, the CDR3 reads TGTGCCAGTAGTATTGGGGAGAGCACAGATACGCAGTATTTT.

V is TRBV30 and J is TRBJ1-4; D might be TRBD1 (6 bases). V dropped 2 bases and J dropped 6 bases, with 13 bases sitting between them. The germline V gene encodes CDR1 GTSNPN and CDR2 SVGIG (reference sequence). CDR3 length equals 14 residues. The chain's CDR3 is CAWSPGGGDEKLFF. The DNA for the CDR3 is TGTGCCTGGAGTCCCGGCGGGGGCGATGAAAAACTGTTTTTT. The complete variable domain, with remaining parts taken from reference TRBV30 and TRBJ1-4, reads SQTIHQWPATLVQPVGSPLSLECTVEGTSNPNLYWYRQAAGRGLQLLFYSVGIGQISSEVPQNLSASRPQDRQFILSSKKLLLSDSGFYLCAWSPGGGDEKLFFGSGTQLSVL.

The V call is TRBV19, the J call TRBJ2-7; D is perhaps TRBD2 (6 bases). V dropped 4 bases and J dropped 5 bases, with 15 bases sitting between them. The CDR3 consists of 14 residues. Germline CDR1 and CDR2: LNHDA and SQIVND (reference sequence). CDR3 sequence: CASSRGGVGNEQYF. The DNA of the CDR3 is TGTGCCAGTAGTAGAGGCGGGGTTGGCAACGAGCAGTACTTC.

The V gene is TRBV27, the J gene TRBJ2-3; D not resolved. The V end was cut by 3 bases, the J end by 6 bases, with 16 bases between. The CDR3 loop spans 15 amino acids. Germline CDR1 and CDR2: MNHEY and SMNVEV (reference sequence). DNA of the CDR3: TGTGCCAGCAGTTTTGGGCAGGTGCCTTCGGATACGCAGTATTTT. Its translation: CASSFGQVPSDTQYF.

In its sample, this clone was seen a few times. The CDR3 DNA reads as TGTGCCAGCAGTTACTCAGCCGGGAGTTCGAAACTGTTTTTT. Protein: CASSYSAGSSKLFF. The V call is TRBV6-5, the J call TRBJ1-4; no firm D call. Deletions cut 0 bases from V and 11 bases from J, with 13 bases between. Germline V CDR1 and CDR2: MNHEY, SVGAGI. The CDR3 is made up of 14 amino acids.

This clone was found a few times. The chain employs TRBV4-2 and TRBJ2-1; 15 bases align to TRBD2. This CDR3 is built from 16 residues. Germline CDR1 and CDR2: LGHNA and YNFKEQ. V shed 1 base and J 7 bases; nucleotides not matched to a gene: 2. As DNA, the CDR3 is TGTGCCAGCAGCCAAGCGGGACTAGCGGGAGGAAATGAGCAGTTCTTC. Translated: CASSQAGLAGGNEQFF.

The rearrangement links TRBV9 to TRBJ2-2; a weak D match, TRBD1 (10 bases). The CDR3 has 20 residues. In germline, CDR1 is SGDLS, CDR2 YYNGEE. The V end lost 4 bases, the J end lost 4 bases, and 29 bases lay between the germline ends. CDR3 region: CASSSRQGAGGPVITGELFF. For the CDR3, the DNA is TGTGCCAGCAGCTCCCGACAGGGGGCGGGGGGGCCGGTAATCACCGGGGAGCTGTTTTTT.

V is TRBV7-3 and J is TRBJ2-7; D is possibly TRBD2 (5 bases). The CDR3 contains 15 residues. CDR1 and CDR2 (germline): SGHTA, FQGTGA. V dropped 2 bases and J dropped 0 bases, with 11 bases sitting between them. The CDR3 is CASSLEGGLSYEQYF. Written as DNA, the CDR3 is TGTGCCAGCAGCTTAGAGGGCGGTCTCTCCTACGAGCAGTACTTC. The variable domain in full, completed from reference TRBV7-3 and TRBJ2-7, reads GAGVSQTPSNKVTEKGKYVELRCDPISGHTALYWYRQSLGQGPEFLIYFQGTGAADDSGLPNDRFFAVRPEGSVSTLKIQRTERGDSAVYLCASSLEGGLSYEQYFGPGTRLTVT.

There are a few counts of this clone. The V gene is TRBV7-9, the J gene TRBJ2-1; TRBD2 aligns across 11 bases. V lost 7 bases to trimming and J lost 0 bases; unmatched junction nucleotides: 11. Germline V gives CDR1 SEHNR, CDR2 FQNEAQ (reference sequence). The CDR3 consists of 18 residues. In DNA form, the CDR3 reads TGTGCCAGCATCAAGAGACTAGCGGGATTGAGCTCCTACAATGAGCAGTTCTTC. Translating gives CASIKRLAGLSSYNEQFF.

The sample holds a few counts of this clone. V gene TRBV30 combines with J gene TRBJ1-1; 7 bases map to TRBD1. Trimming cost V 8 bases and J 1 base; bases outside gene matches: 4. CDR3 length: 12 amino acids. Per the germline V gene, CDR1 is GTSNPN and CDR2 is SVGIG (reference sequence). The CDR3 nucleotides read TGTGCCCGTGACAGGGCGAACACTGAAGCTTTCTTT. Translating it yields CARDRANTEAFF.

CDR3 DNA sequence: TGCAGCGTTGGGGCCAGCCTAAACACTGAAGCTTTCTTT. Translation: CSVGASLNTEAFF. The rearrangement joins TRBV29-1 to TRBJ1-1; D not resolved. The CDR3 is 13 residues long. The V gene lost 4 bases and the J gene lost 2 bases, with 11 bases spanning the gap. Germline CDR1 and CDR2: SQVTM and ANQGSEA.

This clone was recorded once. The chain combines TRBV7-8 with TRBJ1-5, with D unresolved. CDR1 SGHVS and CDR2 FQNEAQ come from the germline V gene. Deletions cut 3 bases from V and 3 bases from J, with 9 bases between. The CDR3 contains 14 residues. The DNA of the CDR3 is TGTGCCAGCAGCTTGGGCCGGATCAATCAGCCCCAGCATTTT. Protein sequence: CASSLGRINQPQHF.

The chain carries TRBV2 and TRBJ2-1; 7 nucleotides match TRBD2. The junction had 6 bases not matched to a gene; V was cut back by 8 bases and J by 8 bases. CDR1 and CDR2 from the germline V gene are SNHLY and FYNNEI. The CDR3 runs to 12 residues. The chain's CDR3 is CASAKGRDEQFF. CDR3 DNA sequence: TGTGCCAGCGCAAAGGGGAGGGATGAGCAGTTCTTC.

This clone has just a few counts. In DNA, the CDR3 is TGCGCCAGCGGTCCCGCTAGCGGGAATGAGCAGTTCTTC. Its translation is CASGPASGNEQFF. This chain connects TRBV5-1 to TRBJ2-1, with 8 bases lining up with TRBD2. The CDR3 sequence is 13 residues long. With 7 bases clipped from V and 7 bases from J, the junction kept 7 bases outside the gene matches. The germline V gene encodes CDR1 SGHRS and CDR2 YFSETQ.

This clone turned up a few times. The CDR3 DNA sequence: TGCGCCAGCAGCTCCCGGACAGATCTAACCTACAATGAGCAGTTCTTC. Its translation: CASSSRTDLTYNEQFF. This chain uses TRBV5-1 with TRBJ2-1; possibly TRBD1 for D (6 bases). The V gene's germline CDR1 is SGHRS and CDR2 YFSETQ. V lost 3 bases, J lost 2 bases, and 15 bases lay in between. The CDR3 covers 16 residues.

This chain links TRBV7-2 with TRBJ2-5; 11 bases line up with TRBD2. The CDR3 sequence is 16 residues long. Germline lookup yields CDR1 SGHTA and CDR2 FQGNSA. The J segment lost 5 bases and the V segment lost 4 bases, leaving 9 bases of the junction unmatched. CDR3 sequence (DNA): TGTGCCAGCAGCTCTTTAGCGGGAGGGCCCAAGGAGACCCAGTACTTC. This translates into CASSSLAGGPKETQYF.

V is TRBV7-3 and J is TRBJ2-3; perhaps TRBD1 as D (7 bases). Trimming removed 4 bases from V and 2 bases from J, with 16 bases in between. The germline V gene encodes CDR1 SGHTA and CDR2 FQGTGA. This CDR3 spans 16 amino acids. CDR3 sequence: CASSSGAGGPTDTQYF. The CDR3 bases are TGTGCCAGCAGCTCCGGGGCAGGGGGGCCCACAGATACGCAGTATTTT.

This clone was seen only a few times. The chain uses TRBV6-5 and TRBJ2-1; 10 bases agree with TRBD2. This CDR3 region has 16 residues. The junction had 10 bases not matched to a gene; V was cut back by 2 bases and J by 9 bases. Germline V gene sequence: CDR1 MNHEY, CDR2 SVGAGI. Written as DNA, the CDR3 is TGTGCCAGCAGTTACACTAGCGGGGTGCGAGGGGGTGAGCAGTTCTTC. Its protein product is CASSYTSGVRGGEQFF.

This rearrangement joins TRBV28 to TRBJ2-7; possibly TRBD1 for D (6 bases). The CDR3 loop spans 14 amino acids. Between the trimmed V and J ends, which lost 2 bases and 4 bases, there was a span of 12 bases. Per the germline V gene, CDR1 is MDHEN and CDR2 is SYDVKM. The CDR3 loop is CASSLGKQGYEQYF. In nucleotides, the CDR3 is TGTGCCAGCAGTTTAGGGAAACAGGGTTACGAGCAGTACTTC. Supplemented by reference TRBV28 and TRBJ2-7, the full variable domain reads DVKVTQSSRYLVKRTGEKVFLECVQDMDHENMFWYRQDPGLGLRLIYFSYDVKMKEKGDIPEGYSVSREKKERFSLILESASTNQTSMYLCASSLGKQGYEQYFGPGTRLTVT.

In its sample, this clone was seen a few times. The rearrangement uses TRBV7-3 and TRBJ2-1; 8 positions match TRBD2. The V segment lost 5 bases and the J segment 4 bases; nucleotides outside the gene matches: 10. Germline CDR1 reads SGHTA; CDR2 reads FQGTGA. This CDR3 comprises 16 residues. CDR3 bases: TGTGCCAGCAGCCGCCGGGGGCGGGGGGAATACAATGAGCAGTTCTTC. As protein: CASSRRGRGEYNEQFF.

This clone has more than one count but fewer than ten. The CDR3 DNA reads TGTGCCAGCAGCATCAGGGGTGGGGATGAGCAGTTCTTC. It encodes CASSIRGGDEQFF. This chain links TRBV7-9 with TRBJ2-1; tentative D call: TRBD1 (6 bases). The CDR3 is 13 amino acids. Trimming shortened V by 5 bases and J by 8 bases, and 13 bases separated the two germline ends. Germline CDR1 and CDR2: SEHNR and FQNEAQ (reference sequence).

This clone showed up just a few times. The CDR3 reads CASSPRWDRENQPQHF. Here the CDR3 DNA reads TGTGCCAGTAGTCCCAGGTGGGACAGGGAGAATCAGCCCCAGCATTTT. The chain combines TRBV19 with TRBJ1-5, with 9 bases lining up with TRBD1. The V gene's germline CDR1 is LNHDA and CDR2 SQIVND (reference sequence). This CDR3 region has 16 residues. V gave up 5 bases and J gave up 4 bases; unmatched junction bases: 9. Combining the CDR3 with reference TRBV19 and TRBJ1-5 gives the whole variable domain DGGITQSPKYLFRKEGQNVTLSCEQNLNHDAMYWYRQDPGQGLRLIYYSQIVNDFQKGDIAEGYSVSREKKESFPLTVTSAQKNPTAFYLCASSPRWDRENQPQHFGDGTRLSIL.

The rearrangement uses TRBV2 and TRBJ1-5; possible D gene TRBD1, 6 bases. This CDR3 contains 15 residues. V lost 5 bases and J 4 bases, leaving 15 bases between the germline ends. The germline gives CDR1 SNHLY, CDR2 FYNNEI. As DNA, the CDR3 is TGTGCCAGCAGTACGGATACAGGGACAAATCAGCCCCAGCATTTT. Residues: CASSTDTGTNQPQHF.

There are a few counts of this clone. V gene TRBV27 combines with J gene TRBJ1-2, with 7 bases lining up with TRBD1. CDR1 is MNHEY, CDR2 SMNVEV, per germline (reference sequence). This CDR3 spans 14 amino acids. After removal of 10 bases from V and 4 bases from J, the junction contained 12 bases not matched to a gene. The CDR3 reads CANLGQAGIYGYTF. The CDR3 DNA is TGTGCCAACCTCGGACAGGCCGGAATCTATGGCTACACCTTC.

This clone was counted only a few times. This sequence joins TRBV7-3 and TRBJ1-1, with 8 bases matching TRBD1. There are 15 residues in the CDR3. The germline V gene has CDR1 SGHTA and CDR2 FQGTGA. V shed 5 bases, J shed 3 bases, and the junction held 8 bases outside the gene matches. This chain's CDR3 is CASSRQGIMDTEAFF. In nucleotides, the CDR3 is TGTGCCAGCAGCCGACAGGGGATTATGGACACTGAAGCTTTCTTT.